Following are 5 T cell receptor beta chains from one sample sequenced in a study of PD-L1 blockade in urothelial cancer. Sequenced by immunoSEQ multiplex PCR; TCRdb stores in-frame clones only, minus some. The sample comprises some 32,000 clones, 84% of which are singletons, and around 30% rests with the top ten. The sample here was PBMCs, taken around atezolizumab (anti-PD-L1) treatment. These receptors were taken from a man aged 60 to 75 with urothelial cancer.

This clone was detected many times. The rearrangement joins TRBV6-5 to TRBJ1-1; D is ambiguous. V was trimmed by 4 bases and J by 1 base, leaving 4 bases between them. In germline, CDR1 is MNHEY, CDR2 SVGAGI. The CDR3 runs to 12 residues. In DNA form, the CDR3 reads TGTGCCAGCAGTTTCCAGAACACTGAAGCTTTCTTT. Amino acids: CASSFQNTEAFF.

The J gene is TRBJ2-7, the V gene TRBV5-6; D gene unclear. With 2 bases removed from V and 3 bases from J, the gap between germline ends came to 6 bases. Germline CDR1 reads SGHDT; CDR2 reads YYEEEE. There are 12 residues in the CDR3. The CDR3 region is CASSFRVYEQYF. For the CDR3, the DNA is TGTGCCAGCAGCTTTAGAGTCTACGAGCAGTACTTC.

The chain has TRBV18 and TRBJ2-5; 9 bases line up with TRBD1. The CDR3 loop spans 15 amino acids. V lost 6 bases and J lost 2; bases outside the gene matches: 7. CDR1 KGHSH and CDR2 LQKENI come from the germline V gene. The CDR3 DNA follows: TGTGCCAGCTCCGGGCGACAGGGGGGACAAGAGACCCAGTACTTC. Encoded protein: CASSGRQGGQETQYF.

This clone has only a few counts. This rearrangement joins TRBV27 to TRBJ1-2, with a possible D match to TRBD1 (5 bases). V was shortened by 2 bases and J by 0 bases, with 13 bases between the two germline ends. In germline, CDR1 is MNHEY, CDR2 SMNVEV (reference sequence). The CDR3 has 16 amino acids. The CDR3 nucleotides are TGTGCCAGCAGTTTAACCCCAACAGGAGCTAACTATGGCTACACCTTC. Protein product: CASSLTPTGANYGYTF.

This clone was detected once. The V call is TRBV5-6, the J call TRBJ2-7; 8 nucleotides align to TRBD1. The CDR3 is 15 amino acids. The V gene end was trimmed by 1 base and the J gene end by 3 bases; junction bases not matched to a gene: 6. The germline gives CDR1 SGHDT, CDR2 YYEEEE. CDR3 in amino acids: CASSLFGQGLYEQYF. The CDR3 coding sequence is TGTGCCAGCAGCTTGTTTGGACAGGGTCTCTACGAGCAGTACTTC.